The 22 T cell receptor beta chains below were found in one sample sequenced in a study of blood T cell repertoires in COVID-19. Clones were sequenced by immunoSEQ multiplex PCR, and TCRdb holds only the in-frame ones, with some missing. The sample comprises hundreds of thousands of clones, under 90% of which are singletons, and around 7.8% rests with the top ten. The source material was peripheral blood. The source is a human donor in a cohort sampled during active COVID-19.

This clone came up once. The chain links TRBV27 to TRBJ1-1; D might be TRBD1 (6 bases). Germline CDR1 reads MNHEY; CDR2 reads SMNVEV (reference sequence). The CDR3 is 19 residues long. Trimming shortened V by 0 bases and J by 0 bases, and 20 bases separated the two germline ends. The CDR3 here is CASSLSSDTVRGMNTEAFF. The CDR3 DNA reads TGTGCCAGCAGTTTATCGAGTGACACCGTAAGGGGGATGAACACTGAAGCTTTCTTT.

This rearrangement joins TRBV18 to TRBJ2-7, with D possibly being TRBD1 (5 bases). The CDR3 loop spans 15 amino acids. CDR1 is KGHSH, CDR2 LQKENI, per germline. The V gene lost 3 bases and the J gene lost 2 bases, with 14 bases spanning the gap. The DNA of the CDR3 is TGTGCCAGCTCACCGAAGTCAGGGATCCCCTACGAGCAGTACTTC. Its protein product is CASSPKSGIPYEQYF.

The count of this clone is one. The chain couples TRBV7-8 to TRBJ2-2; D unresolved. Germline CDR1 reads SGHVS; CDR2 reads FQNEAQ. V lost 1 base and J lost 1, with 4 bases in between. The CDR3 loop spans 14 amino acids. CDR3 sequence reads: CASSLVQNTGELFF. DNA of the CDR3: TGTGCCAGCAGCTTAGTACAGAACACCGGGGAGCTGTTTTTT.

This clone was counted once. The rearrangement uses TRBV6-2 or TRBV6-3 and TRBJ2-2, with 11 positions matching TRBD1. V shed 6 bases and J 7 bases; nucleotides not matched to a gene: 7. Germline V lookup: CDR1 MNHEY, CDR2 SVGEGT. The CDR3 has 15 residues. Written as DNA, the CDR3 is TGTGCCAGCAGACCTCGGACAGGGGGCAGCGGGGAGCTGTTTTTT. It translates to CASRPRTGGSGELFF.

The CDR3 loop is CASSRLAGANTGELFF. In DNA, the CDR3 is TGCGCCAGCAGCCGACTAGCGGGGGCCAACACCGGGGAGCTGTTTTTT. The V and J genes are TRBV4-3 and TRBJ2-2; 12 positions agree with TRBD2. This CDR3 is 16 amino acids long. Trimming cost V 4 bases and J 2 bases; bases outside gene matches: 2. Germline CDR1 and CDR2: LGHNA and YSLEER.

The CDR3 protein is CASSYLSSGKTYEQYF. In nucleotides, the CDR3 is TGTGCCAGCAGTTACCTCTCCAGCGGGAAGACCTACGAGCAGTACTTC. The chain employs TRBV6-6 and TRBJ2-7; 7 bases fit TRBD2. The V and J ends lost 2 bases and 2 bases, in that order; junction bases with no gene match: 9. The CDR3 spans 16 residues. CDR1 and CDR2 (germline): MNHNY, SVGAGI (reference sequence).

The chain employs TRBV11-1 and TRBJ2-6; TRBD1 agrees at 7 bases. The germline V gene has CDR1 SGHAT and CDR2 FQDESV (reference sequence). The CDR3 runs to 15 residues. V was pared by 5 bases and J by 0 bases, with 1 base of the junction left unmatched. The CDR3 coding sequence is TGTGCCAGCAGCCCAGGGGGCTCTGGGGCCAACGTCCTGACTTTC. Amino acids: CASSPGGSGANVLTF.

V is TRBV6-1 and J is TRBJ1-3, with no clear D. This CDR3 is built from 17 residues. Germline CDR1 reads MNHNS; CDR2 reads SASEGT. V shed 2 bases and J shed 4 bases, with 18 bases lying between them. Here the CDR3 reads CASSEFPGLDWGNTIYF. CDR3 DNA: TGTGCCAGCAGTGAATTCCCGGGTCTGGATTGGGGAAACACCATATATTTT.

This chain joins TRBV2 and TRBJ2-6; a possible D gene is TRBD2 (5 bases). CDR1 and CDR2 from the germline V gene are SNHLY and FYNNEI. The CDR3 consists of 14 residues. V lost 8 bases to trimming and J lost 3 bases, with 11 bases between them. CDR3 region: CASGVGGGANVLTF. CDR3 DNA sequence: TGTGCCAGCGGGGTCGGAGGTGGGGCCAACGTCCTGACTTTC. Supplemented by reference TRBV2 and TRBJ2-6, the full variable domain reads EPEVTQTPSHQVTQMGQEVILRCVPISNHLYFYWYRQILGQKVEFLVSFYNNEISEKSEIFDDQFSVERPDGSNFTLKIRSTKLEDSAMYFCASGVGGGANVLTFGAGSRLTVL.

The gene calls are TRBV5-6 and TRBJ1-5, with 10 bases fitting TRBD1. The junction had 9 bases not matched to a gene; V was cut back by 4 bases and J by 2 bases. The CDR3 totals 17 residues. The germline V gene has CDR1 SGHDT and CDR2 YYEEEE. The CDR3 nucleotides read TGTGCCAGCAGCCCAGGACAGGGGGTATACGGCAATCAGCCCCAGCATTTT. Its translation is CASSPGQGVYGNQPQHF. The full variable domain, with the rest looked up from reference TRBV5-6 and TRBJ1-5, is DAGVTQSPTHLIKTRGQQVTLRCSPKSGHDTVSWYQQALGQGPQFIFQYYEEEERQRGNFPDRFSGHQFPNYSSELNVNALLLGDSALYLCASSPGQGVYGNQPQHFGDGTRLSIL.

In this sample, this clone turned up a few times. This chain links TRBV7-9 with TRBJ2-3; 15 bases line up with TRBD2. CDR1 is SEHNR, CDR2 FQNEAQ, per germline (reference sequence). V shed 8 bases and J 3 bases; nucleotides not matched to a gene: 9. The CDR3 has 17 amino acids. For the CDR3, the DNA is TGTGCCAGCGCCCCGGGACTAGCGGGAGGTCGGACAGATACGCAGTATTTT. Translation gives CASAPGLAGGRTDTQYF.

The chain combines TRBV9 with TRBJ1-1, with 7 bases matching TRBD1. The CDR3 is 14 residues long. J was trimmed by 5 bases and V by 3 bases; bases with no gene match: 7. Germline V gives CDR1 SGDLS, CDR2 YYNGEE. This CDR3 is CASSAGGGWTEAFF. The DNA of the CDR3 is TGTGCCAGCAGCGCAGGGGGTGGGTGGACTGAAGCTTTCTTT.

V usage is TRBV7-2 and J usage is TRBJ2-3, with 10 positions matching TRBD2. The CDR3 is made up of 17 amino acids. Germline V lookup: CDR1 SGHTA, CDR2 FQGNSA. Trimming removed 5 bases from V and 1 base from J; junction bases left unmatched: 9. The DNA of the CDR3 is TGTGCCAGCAGCCAAGACATAGCGGGGGGTCGCACAGATACGCAGTATTTT. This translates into CASSQDIAGGRTDTQYF.

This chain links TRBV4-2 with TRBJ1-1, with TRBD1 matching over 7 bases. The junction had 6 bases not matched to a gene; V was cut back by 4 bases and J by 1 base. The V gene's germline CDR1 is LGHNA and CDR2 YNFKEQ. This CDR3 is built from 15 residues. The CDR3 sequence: CASSLFGTENTEAFF. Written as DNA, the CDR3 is TGTGCCAGCAGCCTATTCGGGACAGAGAACACTGAAGCTTTCTTT.

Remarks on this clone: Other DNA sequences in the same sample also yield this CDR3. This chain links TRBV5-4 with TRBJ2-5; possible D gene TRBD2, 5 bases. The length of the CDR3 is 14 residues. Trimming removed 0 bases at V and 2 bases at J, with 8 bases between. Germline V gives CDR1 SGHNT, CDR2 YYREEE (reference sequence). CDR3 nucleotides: TGTGCCAGCAGCTTGGGGGGAGTACAAGAGACCCAGTACTTC. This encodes CASSLGGVQETQYF.

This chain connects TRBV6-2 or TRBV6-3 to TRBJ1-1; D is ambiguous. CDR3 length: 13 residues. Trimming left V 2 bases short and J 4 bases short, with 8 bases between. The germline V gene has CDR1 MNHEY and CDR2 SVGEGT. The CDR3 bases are TGTGCCAGCAGTTACGCGAGGATCACTGAAGCTTTCTTT. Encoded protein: CASSYARITEAFF.

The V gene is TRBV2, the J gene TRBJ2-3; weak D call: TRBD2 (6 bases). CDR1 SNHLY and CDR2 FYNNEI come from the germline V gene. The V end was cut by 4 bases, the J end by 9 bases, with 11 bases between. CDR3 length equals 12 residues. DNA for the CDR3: TGTGCCAGCAGTGTGGGGGGAGGCACGCAGTATTTT. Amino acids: CASSVGGGTQYF.

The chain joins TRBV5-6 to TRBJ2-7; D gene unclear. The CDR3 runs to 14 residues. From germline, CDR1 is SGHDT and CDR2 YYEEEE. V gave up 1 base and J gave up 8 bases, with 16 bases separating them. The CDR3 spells CASSLRPGVRKQYF. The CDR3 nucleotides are TGTGCCAGCAGCTTGCGACCCGGAGTTAGGAAGCAGTACTTC.

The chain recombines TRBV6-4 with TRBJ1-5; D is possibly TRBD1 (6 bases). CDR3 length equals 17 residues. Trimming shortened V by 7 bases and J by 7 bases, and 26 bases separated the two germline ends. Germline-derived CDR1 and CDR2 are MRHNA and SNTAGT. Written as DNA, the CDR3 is TGTGCCAGCAATGGAACTCAGGGGCGCGGGTGGGTACAGCCCCAGCATTTT. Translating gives CASNGTQGRGWVQPQHF.

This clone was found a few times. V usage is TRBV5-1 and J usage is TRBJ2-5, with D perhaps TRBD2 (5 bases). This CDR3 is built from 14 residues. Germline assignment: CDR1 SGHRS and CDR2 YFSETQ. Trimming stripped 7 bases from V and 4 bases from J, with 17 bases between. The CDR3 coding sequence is TGCGCCAGCCGGGCAGGCGGAGGCTCAGAGACCCAGTACTTC. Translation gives CASRAGGGSETQYF.

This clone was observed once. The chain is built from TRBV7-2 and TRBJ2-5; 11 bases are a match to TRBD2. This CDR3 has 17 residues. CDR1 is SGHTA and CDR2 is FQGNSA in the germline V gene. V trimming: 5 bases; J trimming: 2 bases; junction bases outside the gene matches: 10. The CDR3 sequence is CASSQPSGGFLQETQYF. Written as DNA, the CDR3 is TGTGCCAGCAGCCAACCTAGCGGGGGGTTCCTACAAGAGACCCAGTACTTC. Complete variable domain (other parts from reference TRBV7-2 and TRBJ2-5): GAGVSQSPSNKVTEKGKDVELRCDPISGHTALYWYRQSLGQGLEFLIYFQGNSAPDKSGLPSDRFSAERTGGSVSTLTIQRTQQEDSAVYLCASSQPSGGFLQETQYFGPGTRLLVL.

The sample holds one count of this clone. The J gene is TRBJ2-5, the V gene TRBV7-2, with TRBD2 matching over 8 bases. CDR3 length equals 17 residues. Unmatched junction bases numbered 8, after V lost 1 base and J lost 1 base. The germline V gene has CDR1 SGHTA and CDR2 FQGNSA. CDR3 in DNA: TGTGCCAGCAGCTTAGTGGCGGGGGGCGGTATCCAAGAGACCCAGTACTTC. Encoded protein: CASSLVAGGGIQETQYF.